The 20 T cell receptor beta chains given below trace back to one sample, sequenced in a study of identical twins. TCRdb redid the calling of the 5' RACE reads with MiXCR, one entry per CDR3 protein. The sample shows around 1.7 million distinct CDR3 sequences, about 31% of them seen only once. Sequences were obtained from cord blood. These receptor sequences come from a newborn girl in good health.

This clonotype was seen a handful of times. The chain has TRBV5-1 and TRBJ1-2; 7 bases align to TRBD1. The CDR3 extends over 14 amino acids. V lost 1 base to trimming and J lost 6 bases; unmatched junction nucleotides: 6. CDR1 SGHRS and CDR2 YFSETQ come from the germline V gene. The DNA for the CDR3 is TGCGCCAGCAGCTTGTGGGACAGAGGCAATGGCTACACCTTC. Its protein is CASSLWDRGNGYTF. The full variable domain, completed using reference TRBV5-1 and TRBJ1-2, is KAGVTQTPRYLIKTRGQQVTLSCSPISGHRSVSWYQQTPGQGLQFLFEYFSETQRNKGNFPGRFSGRQFSNSRSEMNVSTLELGDSALYLCASSLWDRGNGYTFGSGTRLTVV.

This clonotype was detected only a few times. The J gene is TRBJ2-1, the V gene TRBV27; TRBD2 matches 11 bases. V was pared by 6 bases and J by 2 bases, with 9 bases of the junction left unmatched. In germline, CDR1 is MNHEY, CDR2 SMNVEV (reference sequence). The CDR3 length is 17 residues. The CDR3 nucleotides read TGTGCCAGCAGCCATTCTTCACTAGCGGGAGCCTACAATGAGCAGTTCTTC. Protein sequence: CASSHSSLAGAYNEQFF.

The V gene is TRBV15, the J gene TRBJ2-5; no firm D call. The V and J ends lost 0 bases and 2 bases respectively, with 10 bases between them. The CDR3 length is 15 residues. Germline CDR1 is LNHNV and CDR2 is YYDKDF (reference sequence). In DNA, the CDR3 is TGTGCCACCAGCAGAGATCGAGGTCCGCAAGAGACCCAGTACTTC. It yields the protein CATSRDRGPQETQYF.

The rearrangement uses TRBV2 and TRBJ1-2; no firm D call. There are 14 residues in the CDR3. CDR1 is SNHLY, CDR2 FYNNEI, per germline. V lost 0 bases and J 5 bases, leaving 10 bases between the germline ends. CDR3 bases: TGTGCCAGCAGTGAAGCCGGACGGACTTATGGCTACACCTTC. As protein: CASSEAGRTYGYTF.

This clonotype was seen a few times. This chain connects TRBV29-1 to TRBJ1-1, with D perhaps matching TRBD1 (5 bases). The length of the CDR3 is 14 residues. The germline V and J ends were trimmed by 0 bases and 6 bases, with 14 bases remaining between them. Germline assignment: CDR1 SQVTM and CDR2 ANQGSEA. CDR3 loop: CSVEDRGGLPEAFF. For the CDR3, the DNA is TGCAGCGTTGAAGACCGGGGGGGACTCCCTGAAGCTTTCTTT.

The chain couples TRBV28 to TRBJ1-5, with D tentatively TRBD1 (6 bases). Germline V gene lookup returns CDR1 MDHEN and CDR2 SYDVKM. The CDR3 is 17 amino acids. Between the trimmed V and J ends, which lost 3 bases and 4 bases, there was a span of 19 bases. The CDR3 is CASSFPRQAFSNQPQHF. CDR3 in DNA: TGTGCCAGCAGTTTTCCTCGACAGGCCTTTAGTAATCAGCCCCAGCATTTT. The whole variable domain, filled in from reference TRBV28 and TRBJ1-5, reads DVKVTQSSRYLVKRTGEKVFLECVQDMDHENMFWYRQDPGLGLRLIYFSYDVKMKEKGDIPEGYSVSREKKERFSLILESASTNQTSMYLCASSFPRQAFSNQPQHFGDGTRLSIL.

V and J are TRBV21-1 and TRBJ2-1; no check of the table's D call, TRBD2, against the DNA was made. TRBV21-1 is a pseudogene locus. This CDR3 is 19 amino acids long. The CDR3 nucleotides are TGTGCCAGCAGCAAAGGGGACACACGACTAGCGGGATCCTACAATGAGCAGTTCTTC. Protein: CASSKGDTRLAGSYNEQFF.

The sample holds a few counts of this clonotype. DNA for the CDR3: TGCAGTGCTCGCCGAGGGACAGGGGATCAGCCCCAGCATTTT. Encoded protein: CSARRGTGDQPQHF. The V and J genes are TRBV20-1 and TRBJ1-5, with 10 positions matching TRBD1. The CDR3 sequence is 14 residues long. V trimming: 5 bases; J trimming: 5 bases; junction bases outside the gene matches: 6. Germline V gene data show CDR1 as DFQATT and CDR2 as SNEGSKA (reference sequence).

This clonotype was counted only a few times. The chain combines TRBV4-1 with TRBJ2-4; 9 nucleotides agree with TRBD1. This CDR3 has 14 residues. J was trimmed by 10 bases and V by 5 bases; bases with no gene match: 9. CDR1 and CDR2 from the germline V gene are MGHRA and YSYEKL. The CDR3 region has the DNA TGCGCCAGCAGCACGCACCGGGACAGGGTTATTCAGTACTTC. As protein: CASSTHRDRVIQYF.

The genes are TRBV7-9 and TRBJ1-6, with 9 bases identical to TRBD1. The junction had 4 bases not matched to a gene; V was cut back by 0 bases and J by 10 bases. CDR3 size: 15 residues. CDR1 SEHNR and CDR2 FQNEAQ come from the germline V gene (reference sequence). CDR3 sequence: CASSLAETGGSPLHF. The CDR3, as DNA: TGTGCCAGCAGCTTAGCGGAGACAGGGGGATCACCCCTCCACTTT.

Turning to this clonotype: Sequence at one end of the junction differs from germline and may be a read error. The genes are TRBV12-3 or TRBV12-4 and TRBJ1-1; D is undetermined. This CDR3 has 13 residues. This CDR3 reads CASCFGHSDEAFF. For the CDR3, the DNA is TGTGCCAGCTGTTTCGGGCATTCGGATGAAGCTTTCTTT.

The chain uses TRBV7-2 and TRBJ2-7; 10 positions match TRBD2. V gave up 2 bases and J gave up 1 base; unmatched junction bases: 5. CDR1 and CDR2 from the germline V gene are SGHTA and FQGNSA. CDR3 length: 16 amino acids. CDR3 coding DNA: TGTGCCAGCAGCTTACTAGCGGGGGCTTTTTCCTACGAGCAGTACTTC. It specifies CASSLLAGAFSYEQYF.

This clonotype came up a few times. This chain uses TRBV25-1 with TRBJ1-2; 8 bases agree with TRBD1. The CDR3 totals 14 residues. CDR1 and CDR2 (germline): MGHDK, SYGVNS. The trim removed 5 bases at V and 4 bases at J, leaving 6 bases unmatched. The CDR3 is CASSPWDRTYGYTF. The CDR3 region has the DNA TGTGCCAGCAGTCCCTGGGACAGGACCTATGGCTACACCTTC.

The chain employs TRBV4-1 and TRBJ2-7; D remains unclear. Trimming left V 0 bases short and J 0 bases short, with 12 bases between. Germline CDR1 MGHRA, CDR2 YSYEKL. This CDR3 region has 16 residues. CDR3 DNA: TGCGCCAGCAGCCAAGATCTGGAACAGATCTCCTACGAGCAGTACTTC. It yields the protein CASSQDLEQISYEQYF.

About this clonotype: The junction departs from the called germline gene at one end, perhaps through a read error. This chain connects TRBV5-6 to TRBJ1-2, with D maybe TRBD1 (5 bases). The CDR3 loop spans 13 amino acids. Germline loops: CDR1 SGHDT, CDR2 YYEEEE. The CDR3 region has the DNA TGTGCCGGCAGCGGACGGGGCCGCTATGGCTACACCTTC. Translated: CAGSGRGRYGYTF.

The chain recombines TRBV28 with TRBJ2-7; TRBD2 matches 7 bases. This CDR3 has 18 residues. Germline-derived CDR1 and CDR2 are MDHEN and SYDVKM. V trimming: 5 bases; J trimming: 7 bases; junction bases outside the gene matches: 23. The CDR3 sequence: CASSHLGGRKSSYNEQYF. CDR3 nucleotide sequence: TGTGCCAGCAGTCATTTGGGCGGGAGAAAAAGCTCCTACAATGAGCAGTACTTC.

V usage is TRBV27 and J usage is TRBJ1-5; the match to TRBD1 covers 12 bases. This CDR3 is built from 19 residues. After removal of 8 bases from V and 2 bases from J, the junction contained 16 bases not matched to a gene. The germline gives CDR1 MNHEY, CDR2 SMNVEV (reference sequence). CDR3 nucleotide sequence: TGTGCCAGCCCTAGTAGGGGACAGGGGGCGAATTTGGGCAATCAGCCCCAGCATTTT. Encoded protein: CASPSRGQGANLGNQPQHF.

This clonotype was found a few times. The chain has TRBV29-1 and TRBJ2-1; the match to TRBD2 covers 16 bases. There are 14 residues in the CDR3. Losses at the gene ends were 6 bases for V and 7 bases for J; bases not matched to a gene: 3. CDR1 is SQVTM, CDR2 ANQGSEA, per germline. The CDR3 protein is CSVGTSGRGNEQFF. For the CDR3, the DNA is TGCAGCGTCGGGACTAGCGGGAGGGGAAATGAGCAGTTCTTC.

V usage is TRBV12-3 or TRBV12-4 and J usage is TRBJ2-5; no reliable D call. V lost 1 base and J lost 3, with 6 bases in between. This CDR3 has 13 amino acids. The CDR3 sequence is CASSLVEEETQYF. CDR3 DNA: TGTGCCAGCAGTTTAGTAGAGGAAGAGACCCAGTACTTC.

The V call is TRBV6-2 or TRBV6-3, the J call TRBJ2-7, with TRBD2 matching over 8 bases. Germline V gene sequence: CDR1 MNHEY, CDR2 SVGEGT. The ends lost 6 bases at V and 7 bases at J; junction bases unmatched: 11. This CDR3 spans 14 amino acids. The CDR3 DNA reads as TGTGCCAGCAGAGCGGGACTAGTGATGCATGAGCAGTACTTC. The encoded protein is CASRAGLVMHEQYF.